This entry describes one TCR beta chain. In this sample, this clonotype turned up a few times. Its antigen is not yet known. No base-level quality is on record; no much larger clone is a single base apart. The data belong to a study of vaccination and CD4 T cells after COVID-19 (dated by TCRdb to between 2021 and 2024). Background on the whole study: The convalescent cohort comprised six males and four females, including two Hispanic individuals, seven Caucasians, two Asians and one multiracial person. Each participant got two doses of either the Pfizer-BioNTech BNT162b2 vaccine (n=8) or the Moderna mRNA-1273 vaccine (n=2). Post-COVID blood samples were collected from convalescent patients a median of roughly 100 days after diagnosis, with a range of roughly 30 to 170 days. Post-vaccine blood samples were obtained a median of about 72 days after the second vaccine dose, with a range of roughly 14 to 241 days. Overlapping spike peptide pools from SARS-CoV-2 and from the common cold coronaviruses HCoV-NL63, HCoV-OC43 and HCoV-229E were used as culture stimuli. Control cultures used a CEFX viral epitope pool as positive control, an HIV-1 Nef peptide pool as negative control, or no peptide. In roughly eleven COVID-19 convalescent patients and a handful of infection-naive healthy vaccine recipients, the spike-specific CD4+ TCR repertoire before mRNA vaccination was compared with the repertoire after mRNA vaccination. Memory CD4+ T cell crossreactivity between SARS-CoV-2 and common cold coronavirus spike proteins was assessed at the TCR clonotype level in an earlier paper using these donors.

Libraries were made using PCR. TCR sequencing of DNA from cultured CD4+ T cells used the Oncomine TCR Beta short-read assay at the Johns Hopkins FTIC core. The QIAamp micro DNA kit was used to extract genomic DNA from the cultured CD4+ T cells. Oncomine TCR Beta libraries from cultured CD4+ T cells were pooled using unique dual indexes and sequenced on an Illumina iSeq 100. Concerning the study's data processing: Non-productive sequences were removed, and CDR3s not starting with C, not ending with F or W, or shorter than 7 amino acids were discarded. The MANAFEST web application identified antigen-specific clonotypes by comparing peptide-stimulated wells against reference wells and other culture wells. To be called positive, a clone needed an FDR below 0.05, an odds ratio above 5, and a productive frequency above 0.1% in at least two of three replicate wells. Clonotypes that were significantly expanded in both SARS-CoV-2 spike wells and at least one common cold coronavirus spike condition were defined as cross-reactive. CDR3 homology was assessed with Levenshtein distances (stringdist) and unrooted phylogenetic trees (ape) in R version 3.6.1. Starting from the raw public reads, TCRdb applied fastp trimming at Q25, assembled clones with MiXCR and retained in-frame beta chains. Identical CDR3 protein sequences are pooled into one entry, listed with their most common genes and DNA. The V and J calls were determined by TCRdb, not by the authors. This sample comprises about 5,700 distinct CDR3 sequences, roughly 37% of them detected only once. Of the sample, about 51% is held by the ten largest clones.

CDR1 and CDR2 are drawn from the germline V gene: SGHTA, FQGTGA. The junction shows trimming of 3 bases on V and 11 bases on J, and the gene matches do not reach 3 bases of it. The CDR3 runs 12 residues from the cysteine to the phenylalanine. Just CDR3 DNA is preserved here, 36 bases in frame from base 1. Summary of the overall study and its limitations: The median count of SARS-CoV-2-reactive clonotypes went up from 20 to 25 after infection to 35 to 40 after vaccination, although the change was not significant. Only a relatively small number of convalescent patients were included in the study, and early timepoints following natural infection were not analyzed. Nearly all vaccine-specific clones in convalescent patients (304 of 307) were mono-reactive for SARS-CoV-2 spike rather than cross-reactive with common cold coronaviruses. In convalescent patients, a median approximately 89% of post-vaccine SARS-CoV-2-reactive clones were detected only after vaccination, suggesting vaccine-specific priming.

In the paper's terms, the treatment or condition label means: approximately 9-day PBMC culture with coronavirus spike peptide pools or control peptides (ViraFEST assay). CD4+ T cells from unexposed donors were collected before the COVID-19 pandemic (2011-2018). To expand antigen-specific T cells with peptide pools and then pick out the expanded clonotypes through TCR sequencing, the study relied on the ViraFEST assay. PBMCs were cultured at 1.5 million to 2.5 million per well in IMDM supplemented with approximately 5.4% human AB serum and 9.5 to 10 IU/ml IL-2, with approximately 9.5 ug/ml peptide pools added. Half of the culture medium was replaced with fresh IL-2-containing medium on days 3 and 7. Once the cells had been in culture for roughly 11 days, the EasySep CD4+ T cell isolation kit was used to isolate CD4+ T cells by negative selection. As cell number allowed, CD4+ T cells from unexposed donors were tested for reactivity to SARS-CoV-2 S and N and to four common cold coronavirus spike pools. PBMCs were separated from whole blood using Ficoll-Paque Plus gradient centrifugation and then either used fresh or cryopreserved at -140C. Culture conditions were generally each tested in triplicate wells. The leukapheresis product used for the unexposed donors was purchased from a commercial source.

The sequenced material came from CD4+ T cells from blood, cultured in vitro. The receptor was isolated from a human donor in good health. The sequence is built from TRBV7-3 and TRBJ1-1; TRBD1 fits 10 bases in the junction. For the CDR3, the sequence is CASSFQGQGAFF. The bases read TGTGCCAGCAGCTTTCAGGGACAGGGGGCTTTCTTT.